This is a list of T cell receptor beta chains from one sample in a study of response to subunit inactivated influenza vaccine. TCRdb independently ran MiXCR on the RT-PCR reads; one entry per CDR3 protein. This table holds around 540,000 distinct CDR3 sequences, roughly 12% found once. Sample: PBMCs from blood, taken on the day of vaccination. These receptors were obtained from a man aged 45-65 years who received an inactivated influenza vaccine. The CDR3 runs from the conserved cysteine through the conserved F or W. The D gene is left open where the match is weak. A clone size is listed for some rows: how often the clone was seen (once, few, many), or a class if it is expanded.

J gene: TRBJ2-7
clone size: -
V gene: TRBV18
D gene: -
CDR3 protein: CASSPRAASHEQYF
CDR3 DNA: TGTGCCAGCTCACCACGGGCAGCCTCCCACGAGCAGTACTTC

J gene: TRBJ2-2
clone size: many
V gene: TRBV6-6
D gene: TRBD1
CDR3 protein: CASGQVNTGELFF
CDR3 DNA: TGTGCCAGCGGACAGGTCAACACCGGGGAGCTGTTTTTT

J gene: TRBJ2-7
clone size: -
V gene: TRBV27
D gene: TRBD1
CDR3 protein: CASSFSGQGPDPYEQYF
CDR3 DNA: TGTGCCAGCAGTTTCTCGGGACAGGGGCCGGATCCCTACGAGCAGTACTTC

J gene: TRBJ2-2
clone size: few
V gene: TRBV10-3
D gene: -
CDR3 protein: CAISGYTGELFF
CDR3 DNA: TGTGCCATCTCAGGTTACACCGGGGAGCTGTTTTTT

J gene: TRBJ2-3
clone size: few
V gene: TRBV9
D gene: -
CDR3 protein: CASSVGNPDTQYF
CDR3 DNA: TGTGCCAGCAGCGTAGGGAATCCAGATACGCAGTATTTT

J gene: TRBJ2-7
clone size: -
V gene: TRBV7-9
D gene: -
CDR3 protein: CASSPLQNRRAEQYF
CDR3 DNA: TGTGCCAGCAGCCCACTCCAGAACAGACGCGCCGAGCAGTACTTC

J gene: TRBJ2-5
clone size: -
V gene: TRBV5-6
D gene: -
CDR3 protein: CASSIGTIQETQYF
CDR3 DNA: TGTGCCAGCAGCATCGGGACAATTCAAGAGACCCAGTACTTC

J gene: TRBJ2-3
clone size: -
V gene: TRBV20-1
D gene: -
CDR3 protein: CSESRGGTDTQYF
CDR3 DNA: TGCAGTGAGAGTAGGGGAGGCACAGATACGCAGTATTTT

J gene: TRBJ2-1
clone size: few
V gene: TRBV30
D gene: TRBD2
CDR3 protein: CAWSVLTSGSYNEQFF
CDR3 DNA: TGTGCCTGGAGTGTCTTAACTAGCGGCTCCTACAATGAGCAGTTCTTC

J gene: TRBJ2-5
clone size: -
V gene: TRBV7-9
D gene: -
CDR3 protein: CASSPPGYGQETQYF
CDR3 DNA: TGTGCCAGCAGCCCCCCCGGCTATGGGCAAGAGACCCAGTACTTC

J gene: TRBJ1-5
clone size: few
V gene: TRBV7-2
D gene: -
CDR3 protein: CASSQGWNQPQHF
CDR3 DNA: TGTGCCAGCAGCCAGGGTTGGAATCAGCCCCAGCATTTT

J gene: TRBJ2-7
clone size: few
V gene: TRBV5-6
D gene: -
CDR3 protein: CASSRDPGYEQYF
CDR3 DNA: TGTGCCAGCAGTCGGGACCCGGGCTACGAGCAGTACTTC

J gene: TRBJ1-1
clone size: -
V gene: TRBV25-1
D gene: TRBD1
CDR3 protein: CASSDSHRGNTEAFF
CDR3 DNA: TGTGCCAGCAGTGATTCACACAGGGGTAACACTGAAGCTTTCTTT

J gene: TRBJ2-5
clone size: few
V gene: TRBV29-1
D gene: -
CDR3 protein: CSVDGTRQETQYF
CDR3 DNA: TGCAGCGTTGACGGGACAAGGCAAGAGACCCAGTACTTC

J gene: TRBJ2-1
clone size: many
V gene: TRBV29-1
D gene: TRBD2
CDR3 protein: CSVALAGTTNEQFF
CDR3 DNA: TGCAGCGTGGCTCTAGCGGGGACTACCAATGAGCAGTTCTTC

J gene: TRBJ1-4
clone size: -
V gene: TRBV9
D gene: -
CDR3 protein: CASSSRAGSEKLFF
CDR3 DNA: TGTGCCAGCAGCTCCCGGGCAGGGAGTGAAAAACTGTTTTTT

J gene: TRBJ2-5
clone size: few
V gene: TRBV28
D gene: TRBD1
CDR3 protein: CASSESLTGTGQETQYF
CDR3 DNA: TGTGCCAGCAGTGAATCACTAACCGGGACAGGCCAAGAGACCCAGTACTTC

J gene: TRBJ2-7
clone size: many
V gene: TRBV6-1
D gene: -
CDR3 protein: CASSQDRDSYEQYF
CDR3 DNA: TGCGCCAGCAGCCAAGATAGGGATTCCTACGAGCAGTACTTC

J gene: TRBJ2-3
clone size: many
V gene: TRBV12-3/TRBV12-4
D gene: -
CDR3 protein: CASRFSTSTDTQYF
CDR3 DNA: TGTGCCAGCCGATTCTCAACTAGCACAGATACGCAGTATTTT

J gene: TRBJ1-3
clone size: many
V gene: TRBV6-1
D gene: -
CDR3 protein: CASSEEGLGNTIYF
CDR3 DNA: TGTGCCAGCAGTGAAGAGGGACTTGGAAACACCATATATTTT

J gene: TRBJ1-6
clone size: few
V gene: TRBV20-1
D gene: TRBD1
CDR3 protein: CSAGGGQINSPLHF
CDR3 DNA: TGCAGTGCTGGGGGGGGACAGATAAATTCACCCCTCCACTTT

J gene: TRBJ2-1
clone size: few
V gene: TRBV4-1
D gene: -
CDR3 protein: CASSQPGLHNEQFF
CDR3 DNA: TGCGCCAGCAGCCAGCCGGGACTTCACAATGAGCAGTTCTTC

J gene: TRBJ2-2
clone size: few
V gene: TRBV12-3/TRBV12-4
D gene: TRBD1
CDR3 protein: CASTTGVTGELFF
CDR3 DNA: TGTGCCAGTACGACAGGGGTCACCGGGGAGCTGTTTTTT

J gene: TRBJ1-5
clone size: many
V gene: TRBV12-3/TRBV12-4
D gene: -
CDR3 protein: CASREGQNQPQHF
CDR3 DNA: TGTGCCAGCAGAGAGGGACAAAATCAGCCCCAGCATTTT

J gene: TRBJ2-7
clone size: -
V gene: TRBV7-2
D gene: -
CDR3 protein: CASSPTGGRYEQYF
CDR3 DNA: TGTGCCAGCAGCCCCACTGGCGGCCGCTACGAGCAGTACTTC

J gene: TRBJ2-5
clone size: few
V gene: TRBV10-3
D gene: TRBD2
CDR3 protein: CAISESEIAGGPPETQYF
CDR3 DNA: TGTGCCATCAGTGAGTCGGAGATAGCGGGGGGGCCGCCTGAGACCCAGTACTTC

J gene: TRBJ2-3
clone size: many
V gene: TRBV29-1
D gene: TRBD2
CDR3 protein: CSVEGLAGGGGILDTQYF
CDR3 DNA: TGCAGCGTTGAGGGACTAGCGGGAGGCGGGGGCATCCTAGATACGCAGTATTTT

J gene: TRBJ2-7
clone size: few
V gene: TRBV5-5
D gene: TRBD1
CDR3 protein: CASSLAVTGVYEQYF
CDR3 DNA: TGTGCCAGCAGCTTGGCGGTTACAGGGGTCTACGAGCAGTACTTC

J gene: TRBJ2-7
clone size: few
V gene: TRBV5-6
D gene: -
CDR3 protein: CASSHGPRDEQYF
CDR3 DNA: TGTGCCAGCAGCCATGGTCCAAGGGACGAGCAGTACTTC

J gene: TRBJ1-2
clone size: -
V gene: TRBV7-2
D gene: TRBD1
CDR3 protein: CASSTGPTGGDYGYTF
CDR3 DNA: TGTGCCAGCAGCACCGGACCGACAGGGGGTGACTATGGCTACACCTTC

J gene: TRBJ2-3
clone size: -
V gene: TRBV29-1
D gene: -
CDR3 protein: CSVVTSGAPADTQYF
CDR3 DNA: TGCAGCGTTGTAACGTCGGGGGCGCCCGCAGATACGCAGTATTTT